The clone carrying this T cell receptor (beta chain) appeared a few times. The data stem from a study of blood T cell repertoires in COVID-19. TCRdb's copy holds only in-frame clones and misses some; the assay was immunoSEQ multiplex PCR. Of some 120,000 clones in the sample, 65% to 80% are singletons; the top ten hold 0.65% to 0.95%. Trimming removed 9 bases at V and 0 bases at J, with 18 bases between. The CDR3 spans 15 residues. Looked up from germline, CDR1 is SGHRS and CDR2 is YFSETQ. The J gene is TRBJ1-1, the V gene TRBV5-1; D possibly corresponds to TRBD1 (6 bases). The material sequenced was peripheral blood. The receptor comes from a human donor with acute or convalescent COVID-19. The donor label of this sample is uncertain. The DNA of the CDR3 is TGCGCCACCCCCCTGACAACAGGGATGAACACTGAAGCTTTCTTT. Translation: CATPLTTGMNTEAFF. The complete variable domain, with remaining parts taken from reference TRBV5-1 and TRBJ1-1, reads KAGVTQTPRYLIKTRGQQVTLSCSPISGHRSVSWYQQTPGQGLQFLFEYFSETQRNKGNFPGRFSGRQFSNSRSEMNVSTLELGDSALYLCATPLTTGMNTEAFFGQGTRLTVV.